One and the same sample provided the 13 T cell receptor beta chains below, sequenced in a study of T cells in Graves' hyperthyroidism and ophthalmopathy. From RNA transcripts, TCR beta CDR3 regions were amplified. In the first-round RT-PCR of the TCR CDR3, the HTBI primer set was used. TCRdb analysed the multiplex PCR reads with MiXCR anew, one entry per CDR3 protein. The table lists approximately 400,000 distinct CDR3 sequences, around 15% of them singletons. Sequenced sample: blood. Receptors originate from a man aged 50 or older with Graves' ophthalmopathy.

The genes are TRBV7-9 and TRBJ1-4; TRBD1 might be the D (6 bases). The CDR3 contains 15 residues. Trimming left V 5 bases short and J 7 bases short, with 17 bases between. The germline gives CDR1 SEHNR, CDR2 FQNEAQ (reference sequence). The CDR3 nucleotides are TGTGCCAGCAGCGCACCTCCACAGGGTATTGAAAAACTGTTTTTT. Translation: CASSAPPQGIEKLFF. The entire variable domain, with the rest obtained from reference TRBV7-9 and TRBJ1-4, is as follows: DTGVSQNPRHKITKRGQNVTFRCDPISEHNRLYWYRQTLGQGPEFLTYFQNEAQLEKSRLLSDRFSAERPKGSFSTLEIQRTEQGDSAMYLCASSAPPQGIEKLFFGSGTQLSVL.

This clonotype was picked up a small number of times. The J gene is TRBJ2-7, the V gene TRBV5-1; D possibly corresponds to TRBD2 (5 bases). The CDR3 has 14 residues. The V gene lost 7 bases and the J gene lost 3 bases, with 17 bases spanning the gap. Per the germline V gene, CDR1 is SGHRS and CDR2 is YFSETQ. The chain's CDR3 is CASSDPSGDYEQYF. Here the CDR3 DNA reads TGCGCCAGCTCTGACCCCAGCGGCGACTACGAGCAGTACTTC.

This clonotype was seen ten or more times. This chain joins TRBV28 and TRBJ2-7, with D perhaps TRBD1 (5 bases). Deletions cut 6 bases from V and 0 bases from J, with 12 bases between. This CDR3 contains 14 residues. Germline V lookup: CDR1 MDHEN, CDR2 SYDVKM. The CDR3 DNA follows: TGTGCCAGCAGCACATGGACAACCTCCTACGAGCAGTACTTC. Protein sequence: CASSTWTTSYEQYF. The variable domain in full, completed from reference TRBV28 and TRBJ2-7, reads DVKVTQSSRYLVKRTGEKVFLECVQDMDHENMFWYRQDPGLGLRLIYFSYDVKMKEKGDIPEGYSVSREKKERFSLILESASTNQTSMYLCASSTWTTSYEQYFGPGTRLTVT.

This clonotype was recorded at least ten times. The rearrangement joins TRBV11-3 to TRBJ2-1; 7 bases line up with TRBD2. This CDR3 contains 15 residues. V dropped 5 bases and J dropped 0; count of bases not matched to a gene: 4. Germline CDR1 SGHNT, CDR2 YENEEA. CDR3 sequence reads: CASSPWGGSYNEQFF. CDR3 DNA sequence: TGTGCCAGCAGCCCCTGGGGGGGCTCCTACAATGAGCAGTTCTTC.

This chain uses TRBV7-9 with TRBJ1-6; D not certain. This CDR3 has 14 residues. The V gene's germline CDR1 is SEHNR and CDR2 FQNEAQ (reference sequence). Trimming removed 0 bases at V and 5 bases at J, with 5 bases between. The CDR3 reads CASSLAGNNSPLHF. CDR3 nucleotides: TGTGCCAGCAGCTTAGCAGGGAATAATTCACCCCTCCACTTT.

This clonotype was counted ten times or more. This chain connects TRBV6-1 to TRBJ2-7; no clear D. This CDR3 contains 13 residues. The V and J ends lost 4 bases and 0 bases respectively, with 7 bases between them. Germline lookup yields CDR1 MNHNS and CDR2 SASEGT. The CDR3 loop reads CASSASSSYEQYF. In nucleotides, the CDR3 is TGTGCCAGCAGTGCTTCTAGCTCCTACGAGCAGTACTTC.

The chain carries TRBV24-1 and TRBJ2-2; TRBD2 aligns across 7 bases. Trimming took 3 bases from V and 2 from J; bases not matched to a gene: 8. This CDR3 comprises 17 residues. The germline CDR1 and CDR2 sequences are KGHDR and SFDVKD. The DNA for the CDR3 is TGTGCCACCAGTGATCCCCGGGGGAGGGGAAACACCGGGGAGCTGTTTTTT. It yields the protein CATSDPRGRGNTGELFF.

This clonotype was counted once. A much larger clone differs by one base, so this may be a read error. V is TRBV3-1 and J is TRBJ2-5, with D unclear. CDR1 and CDR2 (germline): LGHDT, YNNKEL (reference sequence). This CDR3 contains 14 residues. CDR3 coding DNA: TGTGCCAGCGCCCGATGGAGTCCCCAAGAGGCCCAGTACTTC. Residues: CASARWSPQEAQYF.

At least ten counts were recorded for this clonotype. The rearrangement links TRBV7-3 to TRBJ2-3; D is unclear. The CDR3 is 16 residues long. Germline V gives CDR1 SGHTA, CDR2 FQGTGA. V lost 3 bases and J lost 0, with 13 bases in between. The CDR3 coding sequence is TGTGCCAGCAGCTTGGGCGCGACACCTAGCACAGATACGCAGTATTTT. Amino acid sequence: CASSLGATPSTDTQYF.

The chain employs TRBV10-3 and TRBJ1-4; unclear D gene. Per the germline V gene, CDR1 is ENHRY and CDR2 is SYGVKD. The CDR3 extends over 14 amino acids. The germline V and J ends were trimmed by 2 bases and 6 bases, with 10 bases remaining between them. The CDR3 nucleotides are TGTGCCATCAGTGAGCGCGGTAGCGATGAAAAACTGTTTTTT. Translated: CAISERGSDEKLFF.

This clonotype was seen many times. The V call is TRBV24-1, the J call TRBJ1-2; D gene ambiguous. This CDR3 has 14 amino acids. Trimming stripped 2 bases from V and 4 bases from J, with 10 bases between. Looked up from germline, CDR1 is KGHDR and CDR2 is SFDVKD. The CDR3 nucleotides are TGTGCCACCAGTGATTCTGCGGGAACCTATGGCTACACCTTC. Amino acids: CATSDSAGTYGYTF.

This clonotype has a count of ten or more. The chain recombines TRBV29-1 with TRBJ2-3, with 7 bases matching TRBD2. V shed 5 bases, J shed 5 bases, and the junction held 4 bases outside the gene matches. CDR1 is SQVTM and CDR2 is ANQGSEA in the germline V gene. The CDR3 contains 12 residues. CDR3 nucleotide sequence: TGCAGCGTTAGAACGGGGGGAGATACGCAGTATTTT. It is translated as CSVRTGGDTQYF.

In its sample, this clonotype was seen many times. The rearrangement uses TRBV20-1 and TRBJ2-1; 9 positions match TRBD2. V was clipped by 3 bases and J by 15 bases; unmatched bases: 6. Germline V lookup: CDR1 DFQATT, CDR2 SNEGSKA (reference sequence). The CDR3 contains 11 residues. This chain's CDR3 is CSASLAGVRFF. In DNA, the CDR3 is TGCAGTGCTAGCTTAGCGGGAGTTCGGTTCTTC.